This entry lists 2 T cell receptor beta chains sequenced from one sample in a study of blood T cell repertoires in COVID-19. The method was immunoSEQ multiplex PCR; TCRdb's version includes in-frame clones alone and lacks a portion of them. The table includes approximately 500,000 clones, about 89% detected once. The sample was peripheral blood. The receptor source for this set is a woman in her 50s with COVID-19, enrolled during active disease.

This chain connects TRBV18 to TRBJ1-2; maybe TRBD1 (6 bases). The germline CDR1 and CDR2 sequences are KGHSH and LQKENI. CDR3 length equals 11 residues. V was clipped by 5 bases and J by 8 bases, with 9 bases between them. The CDR3 DNA reads TGTGCCAGCTCAGCGGGGGCGGGCTACACCTTC. Translation: CASSAGAGYTF. Full variable domain (remainder filled in from reference TRBV18 and TRBJ1-2): NAGVMQNPRHLVRRRGQEARLRCSPMKGHSHVYWYRQLPEEGLKFMVYLQKENIIDESGMPKERFSAEFPKEGPSILRIQQVVRGDSAAYFCASSAGAGYTFGSGTRLTVV.

The V call is TRBV6-5, the J call TRBJ1-2; the D gene is possibly TRBD1 (6 bases). CDR1 and CDR2 (germline): MNHEY, SVGAGI. The CDR3 is 15 amino acids. V dropped 5 bases and J dropped 2 bases, with 15 bases sitting between them. DNA of the CDR3: TGTGCCAGCAGTCCAGACAGGAATCGAAACTATGGCTACACCTTC. It encodes CASSPDRNRNYGYTF.